This record concerns one T cell receptor (beta chain) sequence. Its matching antigen is unknown. This CDR3 contains 12 residues. V lost 4 bases and J lost 6, with 8 bases in between. CDR1 is WNHNN and CDR2 is SYGVQD in the germline V gene (reference sequence). This sample was taken from a study of cytomegalovirus exposure and HLA in healthy donors. General study points: For cytomegalovirus status, the classifier reportedly gave diagnoses with high specificity and sensitivity. Associated with cytomegalovirus, according to the listing, were 150 to 200 TCR beta chains.

The repertoire was sequenced with immunoSEQ multiplex PCR; TCRdb's copy has only in-frame clones and lacks some. The sample has about 60,000 clones, 90% to 97% seen once; the top ten hold roughly 0.98%. The chain couples TRBV10-1 to TRBJ2-3, with D maybe TRBD1 (6 bases). The receptor comes from a young man in good health and CMV-seronegative. What was sequenced was PBMCs. The CDR3 loop reads CASSARGDTQYF. For the CDR3, the DNA is TGCGCCAGCAGTGCCAGGGGTGATACGCAGTATTTT.